A single sample is the source of the 28 T cell receptor beta chains below, sequenced in a study of blood T cell repertoires in COVID-19. Sequencing was performed with immunoSEQ multiplex PCR; in TCRdb, only in-frame clones are kept and a portion is missing. Of about 140,000 clones in the sample, approximately 86% were seen once. Sequencing was done on a sample of peripheral blood. The source of these receptors is a woman aged 45-59 years with acute or convalescent COVID-19.

V and J are TRBV4-2 and TRBJ2-2; D is unclear. Trimming stripped 0 bases from V and 4 bases from J, with 12 bases between. The CDR3 runs to 16 residues. Germline CDR1 LGHNA, CDR2 YNFKEQ. DNA for the CDR3: TGTGCCAGCAGCCAAGAAGCCGGAGACGGCACCGGGGAGCTGTTTTTT. Translating it yields CASSQEAGDGTGELFF.

V gene TRBV15 combines with J gene TRBJ2-1; maybe TRBD1 (5 bases). The ends were cut back, 1 base at V and 9 bases at J, with 22 bases in the middle. CDR3 length equals 17 residues. CDR1 is LNHNV and CDR2 is YYDKDF in the germline V gene (reference sequence). CDR3 loop: CATSRVFRVSYGGEQFF. The CDR3 nucleotides read TGTGCCACCAGCAGAGTATTCAGGGTGTCCTATGGTGGTGAGCAGTTCTTC. Supplemented by reference TRBV15 and TRBJ2-1, the full variable domain reads DAMVIQNPRYQVTQFGKPVTLSCSQTLNHNVMYWYQQKSSQAPKLLFHYYDKDFNNEADTPDNFQSRRPNTSFCFLDIRSPGLGDTAMYLCATSRVFRVSYGGEQFFGPGTRLTVL.

This chain connects TRBV11-2 to TRBJ1-2; 8 bases map to TRBD1. The germline CDR1 and CDR2 sequences are SGHAT and FQNNGV. Trimming cost V 5 bases and J 8 bases; bases outside gene matches: 7. The CDR3 is 13 amino acids. DNA of the CDR3: TGTGCCAGCAGCCCGGACAGGGCGGGGGGCTACACCTTC. It encodes CASSPDRAGGYTF.

V gene TRBV6-5 combines with J gene TRBJ1-1; D not resolved. This CDR3 spans 12 amino acids. In germline, CDR1 is MNHEY, CDR2 SVGAGI. Trimming removed 7 bases at V and 0 bases at J, with 6 bases between. CDR3 loop: CASTRVNTEAFF. As DNA, the CDR3 is TGTGCCAGCACACGGGTGAACACTGAAGCTTTCTTT.

The V gene is TRBV29-1, the J gene TRBJ1-2; 8 bases are shared with TRBD1. After removal of 7 bases from V and 5 bases from J, the junction contained 9 bases not matched to a gene. Germline CDR1 SQVTM, CDR2 ANQGSEA. The CDR3 runs to 13 residues. The CDR3 nucleotides read TGCAGCGGGAGCCCCGGGACAGGATATGGCTACACCTTC. Encoded protein: CSGSPGTGYGYTF.

The chain has TRBV7-8 and TRBJ1-2; no clear D. This CDR3 comprises 14 residues. Per the germline V gene, CDR1 is SGHVS and CDR2 is FQNEAQ. Trimming stripped 0 bases from V and 7 bases from J, with 12 bases between. The CDR3 DNA sequence: TGTGCCAGCAGCTTAGCCCAGGTTGGTGGTGGCTACACCTTC. Translated, it gives CASSLAQVGGGYTF.

The CDR3 DNA reads as TGCGCCAGCAGCTGGACAGGGCGGTCGGATACGCAGTATTTT. This gives the protein CASSWTGRSDTQYF. The chain uses TRBV5-1 and TRBJ2-3; 8 nucleotides agree with TRBD1. Germline values: CDR1 SGHRS, CDR2 YFSETQ. V was pared by 3 bases and J by 6 bases, with 6 bases of the junction left unmatched. The CDR3 loop spans 14 amino acids.

The chain couples TRBV2 to TRBJ2-1; D is undetermined. Germline-derived CDR1 and CDR2 are SNHLY and FYNNEI. The CDR3 runs 13 residues. V lost 4 bases and J 5 bases, leaving 9 bases between the germline ends. CDR3 region: CASSADFNNEQFF. The CDR3 nucleotides read TGTGCCAGCAGTGCCGACTTCAACAATGAGCAGTTCTTC.

The CDR3 DNA is TGTGCCAGCAGCTTAGAGTTTGGGACAGGGGTCCGCACAGATACGCAGTATTTT. Encoded protein: CASSLEFGTGVRTDTQYF. V and J are TRBV7-8 and TRBJ2-3, with 10 bases lining up with TRBD1. CDR3 length: 18 residues. Germline V CDR1 and CDR2: SGHVS, FQNEAQ. Unmatched junction bases numbered 8, after V lost 1 base and J lost 1 base.

The V gene is TRBV5-1, the J gene TRBJ1-1, with D unclear. Trimming removed 4 bases from V and 1 base from J, with 5 bases in between. The CDR3 covers 12 residues. Per germline, CDR1 SGHRS and CDR2 YFSETQ. CDR3 sequence: CASSIENTEAFF. The DNA of the CDR3 is TGCGCCAGCAGCATAGAGAACACTGAAGCTTTCTTT.

V gene TRBV9 combines with J gene TRBJ2-3; D is unresolved. This CDR3 has 13 amino acids. Germline values: CDR1 SGDLS, CDR2 YYNGEE. Trimming left V 0 bases short and J 3 bases short, with 5 bases between. In nucleotides, the CDR3 is TGTGCCAGCAGCGTAGCCCTAACAGATACGCAGTATTTT. It codes for CASSVALTDTQYF.

The chain joins TRBV2 to TRBJ1-4; tentatively, D is TRBD1 (5 bases). The CDR3 has 13 amino acids. The germline V and J ends were trimmed by 11 bases and 6 bases, with 16 bases remaining between them. Germline V gives CDR1 SNHLY, CDR2 FYNNEI. The CDR3 region is CADQGEKHEKLFF. CDR3 sequence (DNA): TGTGCCGACCAAGGGGAAAAGCATGAAAAACTGTTTTTT.

The chain recombines TRBV28 with TRBJ2-5, with a tentative D call TRBD1 (6 bases). The J call is doubtful: the DNA matches TRBJ2-7 better. The CDR3 is made up of 13 amino acids. In germline, CDR1 is MDHEN, CDR2 SYDVKM. CDR3 DNA: TGTGCCAGCAGCCAGGGGCCAGCCTACGAGCAGTACTTC. Protein sequence: CASSQGPAYEQYF.

V gene TRBV5-1 combines with J gene TRBJ1-1; D gene uncertain. Per the germline V gene, CDR1 is SGHRS and CDR2 is YFSETQ. The CDR3 length is 13 residues. V gave up 2 bases and J gave up 5 bases, with 10 bases separating them. CDR3 loop: CASSLGRETEAFF. Here the CDR3 DNA reads TGCGCCAGCAGCTTAGGGCGGGAGACTGAAGCTTTCTTT.

V usage is TRBV5-1 and J usage is TRBJ2-7; 16 bases agree with TRBD2. Germline V gives CDR1 SGHRS, CDR2 YFSETQ. CDR3 length: 18 residues. Germline trimming cut 4 bases from V and 0 bases from J; bases unmatched to any gene: 7. In DNA form, the CDR3 reads TGCGCCAGCAGCCCGGGGACTAGCGGGGGGGATATCTCCTACGAGCAGTACTTC. Its protein product is CASSPGTSGGDISYEQYF. Variable domain in full (rest from reference TRBV5-1 and TRBJ2-7): KAGVTQTPRYLIKTRGQQVTLSCSPISGHRSVSWYQQTPGQGLQFLFEYFSETQRNKGNFPGRFSGRQFSNSRSEMNVSTLELGDSALYLCASSPGTSGGDISYEQYFGPGTRLTVT.

This chain connects TRBV12-5 to TRBJ1-1; D is unresolved. Looked up from germline, CDR1 is LGHNT and CDR2 is FRNRAP. V lost 6 bases and J 4 bases, leaving 12 bases between the germline ends. This CDR3 is 13 amino acids long. CDR3 residues: CASGPTEGTEAFF. The CDR3 coding sequence is TGTGCTAGTGGCCCAACTGAGGGCACTGAAGCTTTCTTT.

The V and J genes are TRBV18 and TRBJ1-3; 8 bases match TRBD1. Germline trimming cut 3 bases from V and 1 base from J; bases unmatched to any gene: 5. CDR1 and CDR2 from the germline V gene are KGHSH and LQKENI. The CDR3 is 16 amino acids. In DNA, the CDR3 is TGTGCCAGCTCACCCCAAGGACAGGGATCTGGAAACACCATATATTTT. Translating gives CASSPQGQGSGNTIYF.

This clone was observed a single time. J is TRBJ2-5 and V is TRBV3-1 (or the pseudogene TRBV3-2); 8 bases match TRBD1. The CDR3 totals 14 residues. Germline V gene data show CDR1 as LGHDT and CDR2 as YNNKEL (reference sequence). With V trimmed by 7 bases and J by 4 bases, 8 bases remained unmatched. The CDR3 DNA follows: TGTGCCAGCAATATTCAGGGGGCGAGAGAGACCCAGTACTTC. Its translation: CASNIQGARETQYF.

The rearrangement uses TRBV10-3 and TRBJ2-7; D call uncertain. V was pared by 8 bases and J by 3 bases, with 8 bases between. Germline CDR1 ENHRY, CDR2 SYGVKD. There are 11 residues in the CDR3. Here the CDR3 reads CAISSLYEQYF. CDR3 sequence (DNA): TGTGCCATCTCGTCCCTCTACGAGCAGTACTTC.

This chain connects TRBV10-1 to TRBJ2-1, with 7 positions matching TRBD1. Unmatched junction bases numbered 7, after V lost 2 bases and J lost 9 bases. Germline V gene sequence: CDR1 WNHNN, CDR2 SYGVQD (reference sequence). This CDR3 comprises 14 residues. The DNA of the CDR3 is TGCGCCAGCAGTGAGCCCCGACAGGGAAGTGAGCAGTTCTTC. Amino acid sequence: CASSEPRQGSEQFF.

This chain links TRBV19 with TRBJ2-1; 9 bases line up with TRBD1. J was trimmed by 5 bases and V by 7 bases; bases with no gene match: 9. Germline CDR1 LNHDA, CDR2 SQIVND (reference sequence). The CDR3 contains 15 residues. The CDR3 nucleotides are TGTGCCAGTACTCCCCGGGACAGGGTCCACAATGAGCAGTTCTTC. The encoded protein is CASTPRDRVHNEQFF.

This chain connects TRBV24-1 to TRBJ2-3, with 8 nucleotides matching TRBD1. The CDR3 sequence is 16 residues long. Germline V gene sequence: CDR1 KGHDR, CDR2 SFDVKD. Unmatched junction bases numbered 12, after V lost 9 bases and J lost 2 bases. The CDR3 is CATSRHETGATDTQYF. In nucleotides, the CDR3 is TGTGCCACCTCACGGCACGAGACAGGGGCCACAGATACGCAGTATTTT.

The V call is TRBV2, the J call TRBJ1-6; D not certain. The CDR3 has 14 amino acids. The germline V gene encodes CDR1 SNHLY and CDR2 FYNNEI. The V and J ends lost 11 bases and 6 bases respectively, with 17 bases between them. CDR3 DNA sequence: TGTGCCTTGCAGCTTCTTGGGCCTAATTCACCCCTCCACTTT. This translates into CALQLLGPNSPLHF.

The CDR3 DNA reads as TGTGCCAGCAGCCAAGAAATTGGGGCTAGCGGGACAGATACGCAGTATTTT. It specifies CASSQEIGASGTDTQYF. The rearrangement joins TRBV3-1 (or the pseudogene TRBV3-2) to TRBJ2-3, with 8 bases that match TRBD2. The CDR3 loop spans 17 amino acids. Germline V gene sequence: CDR1 LGHDT, CDR2 YNNKEL (reference sequence). After removal of 0 bases from V and 3 bases from J, the junction contained 8 bases not matched to a gene.

The V call is TRBV19, the J call TRBJ1-1; unclear D gene. The germline CDR1 and CDR2 sequences are LNHDA and SQIVND (reference sequence). V was shortened by 2 bases and J by 2 bases, with 15 bases between the two germline ends. The CDR3 length is 16 residues. The CDR3 sequence: CASSIHGASLNTEAFF. CDR3 DNA: TGTGCCAGTAGTATACACGGTGCTTCGTTAAACACTGAAGCTTTCTTT.

The chain couples TRBV7-8 to TRBJ1-5; 12 nucleotides agree with TRBD1. The CDR3 runs to 18 residues. Germline V gene sequence: CDR1 SGHVS, CDR2 FQNEAQ. After removal of 5 bases from V and 0 bases from J, the junction contained 8 bases not matched to a gene. The CDR3 loop is CASSPGTGGVNSNQPQHF. The CDR3 DNA sequence: TGTGCCAGCAGCCCGGGGACAGGGGGCGTCAATAGCAATCAGCCCCAGCATTTT.

The CDR3 loop is CASSFRGQPYEQYF. CDR3 bases: TGTGCCAGCAGTTTCCGAGGACAGCCCTACGAGCAGTACTTC. The V gene is TRBV27, the J gene TRBJ2-7, with D possibly TRBD1 on 6 matching bases. Deletions cut 3 bases from V and 2 bases from J, with 11 bases between. The CDR3 is 14 amino acids. Germline V gene data show CDR1 as MNHEY and CDR2 as SMNVEV (reference sequence).

V usage is TRBV5-1 and J usage is TRBJ2-1; 8 nucleotides line up with TRBD2. CDR3 length: 17 residues. J gave up 4 bases and V 4 bases, and 13 bases lay outside the gene matches. Per the germline V gene, CDR1 is SGHRS and CDR2 is YFSETQ. CDR3 sequence: CASSPGPGVAGYNEQFF. The CDR3 DNA reads as TGCGCCAGCAGCCCTGGACCTGGGGTAGCGGGGTACAATGAGCAGTTCTTC.